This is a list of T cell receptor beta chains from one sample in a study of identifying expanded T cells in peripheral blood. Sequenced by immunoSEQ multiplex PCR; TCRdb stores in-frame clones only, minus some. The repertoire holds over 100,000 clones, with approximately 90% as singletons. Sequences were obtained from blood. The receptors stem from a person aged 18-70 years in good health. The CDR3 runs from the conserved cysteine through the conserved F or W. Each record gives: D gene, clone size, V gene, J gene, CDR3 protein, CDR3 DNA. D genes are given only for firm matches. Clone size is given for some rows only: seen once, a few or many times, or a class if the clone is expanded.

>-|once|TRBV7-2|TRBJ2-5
CASSPRRETQYF
TGTGCCAGCAGCCCCCGACGGGAGACCCAGTACTTC
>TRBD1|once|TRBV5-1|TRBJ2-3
CASSDSGQGSTDTQYF
TGCGCCAGCAGCGACTCGGGACAGGGCAGCACAGATACGCAGTATTTT
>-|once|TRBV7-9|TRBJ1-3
CASSFGSGQTGNTIYF
TGTGCCAGCAGCTTCGGGTCAGGACAAACTGGAAACACCATATATTTT
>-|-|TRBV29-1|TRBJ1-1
CSVGRRANTEAFF
TGCAGCGTTGGACGCAGGGCTAACACTGAAGCTTTCTTT
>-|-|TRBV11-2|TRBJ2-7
CASSIGASYEQYF
TGTGCCAGCAGCATTGGCGCGTCCTACGAGCAGTACTTC
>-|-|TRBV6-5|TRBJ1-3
CASRGTALSGNTIYF
TGTGCCAGCAGGGGAACAGCTCTCTCTGGAAACACCATATATTTT
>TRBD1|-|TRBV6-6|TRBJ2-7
CASSPGTGGFYEQYF
TGTGCCAGCAGTCCCGGGACAGGGGGCTTCTACGAGCAGTACTTC
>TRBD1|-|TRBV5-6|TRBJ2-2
CASSLQGGLPGELFF
TGTGCCAGCAGCTTACAGGGGGGACTTCCCGGGGAGCTGTTTTTT
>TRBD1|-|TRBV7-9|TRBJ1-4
CASSFRGSTNEKLFF
TGTGCCAGCAGCTTCAGGGGGAGTACTAATGAAAAACTGTTTTTT
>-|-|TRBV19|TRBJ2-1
CASSNQRYNEQFF
TGTGCCAGTAGTAACCAGCGGTACAATGAGCAGTTCTTC
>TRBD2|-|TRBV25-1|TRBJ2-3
CASSESGGGPPDTQYF
TGTGCCAGCAGTGAATCCGGGGGAGGGCCGCCAGATACGCAGTATTTT
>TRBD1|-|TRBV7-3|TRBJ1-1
CASSLTGDRGGTEAFF
TGTGCCAGCAGCTTAACTGGGGACAGGGGAGGGACTGAAGCTTTCTTT
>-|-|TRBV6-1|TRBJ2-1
CASSEANQGRNEQFF
TGTGCCAGCAGTGAAGCTAACCAGGGGAGGAATGAGCAGTTCTTC
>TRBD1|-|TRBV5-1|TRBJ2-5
CASSLGTGQVVQETQYF
TGCGCCAGCAGCTTGGGTACTGGACAGGTCGTCCAAGAGACCCAGTACTTC
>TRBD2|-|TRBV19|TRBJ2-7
CASSRGASGSGVSYEQYF
TGTGCCAGTAGCCGTGGCGCGAGCGGGAGTGGGGTCTCCTACGAGCAGTACTTC
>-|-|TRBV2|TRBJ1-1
CASSREGGNTEAFF
TGTGCCAGCAGCCGTGAGGGTGGGAACACTGAAGCTTTCTTT
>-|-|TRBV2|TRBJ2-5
CASSQGQNQETQYF
TGTGCCAGCAGTCAAGGACAAAACCAAGAGACCCAGTACTTC
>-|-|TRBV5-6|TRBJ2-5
CASSLVAQGTQYF
TGTGCCAGCAGCTTGGTGGCTCAGGGGACCCAGTACTTC
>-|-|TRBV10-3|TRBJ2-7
CAISGRGQNSYEQYF
TGTGCCATCAGTGGGCGGGGACAGAACTCCTACGAGCAGTACTTC
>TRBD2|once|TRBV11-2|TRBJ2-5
CASSLRTSGERVTQYF
TGTGCCAGCAGCTTACGGACTAGCGGGGAGAGGGTGACCCAGTACTTC
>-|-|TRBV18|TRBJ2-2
CASSPDPPGQYTGELFF
TGTGCCAGCTCACCAGATCCTCCCGGGCAGTACACCGGGGAGCTGTTTTTT
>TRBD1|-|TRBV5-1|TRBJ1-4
CASSPRQGAGEKLFF
TGCGCCAGCAGCCCCCGACAGGGGGCGGGGGAAAAACTGTTTTTT
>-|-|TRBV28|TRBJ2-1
CASSLAGIYNEQFF
TGTGCCAGCAGTTTGGCGGGGATCTACAATGAGCAGTTCTTC
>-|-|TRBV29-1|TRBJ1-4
CSVEDGRAGEKLFF
TGCAGCGTTGAAGACGGGAGGGCGGGAGAAAAACTGTTTTTT